This T cell receptor (beta chain) derives from a study of T-cell memory formation after mild COVID-19. TCRdb called the 5' RACE reads again in MiXCR, with one record for every CDR3 protein. Of roughly 170,000 distinct CDR3 sequences in the sample, 20% to 25% were seen once. This CDR3 spans 14 amino acids. V was pared by 0 bases and J by 7 bases, with 6 bases of the junction left unmatched. Looked up from germline, CDR1 is DFQATT and CDR2 is SNEGSKA (reference sequence). The sequence derives from an adult woman who had mild COVID-19 (a few samples of this study predate the infection). Cell type and time point are not known. The chain recombines TRBV20-1 with TRBJ2-3; 8 bases are shared with TRBD2. Sequenced sample: PBMCs or a T cell subset sorted from them (not recorded which). CDR3 in amino acids: CSARDPKRGHTQYF. The CDR3 DNA is TGCAGTGCTAGAGACCCCAAGCGGGGGCATACGCAGTATTTT.